Presented here are 10 T cell receptor beta chains from one specimen sequenced in a study of shared clonotypes between healthy human individuals. Repertoires were generated with immunoSEQ multiplex PCR, while TCRdb's copy carries only in-frame clones and drops some. The sample holds about 2.1 million clones, around 93% seen once. Positive CCR7 selection of CD45RO-negative cells yielded the naive CD8 cells, and terminally differentiated effector memory CD45RA+ cells were excluded. The sample consisted of naive CD8+ T cells from PBMCs. All receptors derive from a man aged 18 to 29 in good health. Some clones in this sample may be carry-over from other donors' samples.

This clone turned up a few times. Other DNA sequences in this specimen translate into the identical CDR3. The gene calls are TRBV5-1 and TRBJ2-7; 10 bases line up with TRBD1. Germline CDR1 reads SGHRS; CDR2 reads YFSETQ. V lost 4 bases and J lost 2; bases outside the gene matches: 3. The CDR3 sequence is 14 residues long. Written as DNA, the CDR3 is TGCGCCAGCAGCCCGGGGACAGGGGCCTACGAGCAGTACTTC. Protein: CASSPGTGAYEQYF.

The rearrangement uses TRBV19 and TRBJ2-7; D is unclear. CDR1 is LNHDA, CDR2 SQIVND, per germline (reference sequence). The CDR3 extends over 13 amino acids. V was clipped by 7 bases and J by 3 bases, with 13 bases between them. CDR3 bases: TGTGCCAGTACCCCCAGGAACGGCTACGAGCAGTACTTC. Its translation is CASTPRNGYEQYF.

The chain recombines TRBV14 with TRBJ2-7; D might be TRBD1 (5 bases). The V end lost 1 base, the J end lost 5 bases, and 21 bases lay between the germline ends. The germline V gene has CDR1 SGHDN and CDR2 FVKESK. This CDR3 spans 17 amino acids. For the CDR3, the DNA is TGTGCCAGCAGCCAAGTAGGCCAGGGCGGCATGGACGACGAGCAGTACTTC. Its translation is CASSQVGQGGMDDEQYF.

This chain links TRBV27 with TRBJ1-1; TRBD1 is a possible D gene (6 bases). This CDR3 has 14 amino acids. The ends were cut back, 5 bases at V and 7 bases at J, with 17 bases in the middle. In germline, CDR1 is MNHEY, CDR2 SMNVEV (reference sequence). The CDR3 reads CASSLLGTPIEAFF. In DNA, the CDR3 is TGTGCCAGCAGTCTACTCGGGACACCAATTGAAGCTTTCTTT.

The chain is built from TRBV10-3 and TRBJ1-1; D not certain. This CDR3 region has 17 residues. The V end lost 5 bases, the J end lost 3 bases, and 22 bases lay between the germline ends. Germline-derived CDR1 and CDR2 are ENHRY and SYGVKD. The CDR3 DNA follows: TGTGCCATCAGTCCTGGAGAGATAGGTTTCGGGTACACTGAAGCTTTCTTT. Protein: CAISPGEIGFGYTEAFF.

The genes are TRBV6-6 and TRBJ1-5; no firm D call. Trimming stripped 1 base from V and 5 bases from J, with 12 bases between. Germline CDR1 reads MNHNY; CDR2 reads SVGAGI (reference sequence). The CDR3 has 15 amino acids. This chain's CDR3 is CASSYFSAGDQPQHF. CDR3 coding DNA: TGTGCCAGCAGTTACTTTTCGGCAGGAGATCAGCCCCAGCATTTT.

Concerning this clone: Other DNA sequences in the sample encode the same CDR3. The J gene is TRBJ1-5, the V gene TRBV27, with D uncertain. Per the germline V gene, CDR1 is MNHEY and CDR2 is SMNVEV (reference sequence). Trimming left V 3 bases short and J 0 bases short, with 6 bases between. The CDR3 runs to 14 residues. CDR3 bases: TGTGCCAGCAGTTTGGGTAGTAGCAATCAGCCCCAGCATTTT. It yields the protein CASSLGSSNQPQHF.

The chain recombines TRBV7-8 with TRBJ2-7, with 10 bases fitting TRBD1. The germline V gene has CDR1 SGHVS and CDR2 FQNEAQ. The CDR3 extends over 16 amino acids. Losses at the gene ends were 5 bases for V and 6 bases for J; bases not matched to a gene: 13. The CDR3 spells CASSLRTGGLMGEQYF. The CDR3 region has the DNA TGTGCCAGCAGCCTCCGGACAGGGGGTCTCATGGGCGAGCAGTACTTC.

Details on this clone: This sample includes further DNA sequences coding for the same CDR3. The chain combines TRBV7-9 with TRBJ2-7; the match to TRBD1 covers 7 bases. The CDR3 length is 15 residues. Germline lookup yields CDR1 SEHNR and CDR2 FQNEAQ (reference sequence). Trimming at V came to 1 base and at J to 1 base, leaving 4 bases not matched to a gene. The CDR3 region has the DNA TGTGCCAGCAGCTTAGAGACAGGGCCGTCCTACGAGCAGTACTTC. It specifies CASSLETGPSYEQYF.

The V call is TRBV9, the J call TRBJ1-5, with D possibly being TRBD1 (5 bases). CDR3 length: 15 residues. Germline CDR1 and CDR2: SGDLS and YYNGEE. Trimming cost V 4 bases and J 3 bases, with 14 bases left between them. The CDR3 nucleotides read TGTGCCAGCAGCACGTCCGGGACCCCCAATCAGCCCCAGCATTTT. Its protein product is CASSTSGTPNQPQHF.